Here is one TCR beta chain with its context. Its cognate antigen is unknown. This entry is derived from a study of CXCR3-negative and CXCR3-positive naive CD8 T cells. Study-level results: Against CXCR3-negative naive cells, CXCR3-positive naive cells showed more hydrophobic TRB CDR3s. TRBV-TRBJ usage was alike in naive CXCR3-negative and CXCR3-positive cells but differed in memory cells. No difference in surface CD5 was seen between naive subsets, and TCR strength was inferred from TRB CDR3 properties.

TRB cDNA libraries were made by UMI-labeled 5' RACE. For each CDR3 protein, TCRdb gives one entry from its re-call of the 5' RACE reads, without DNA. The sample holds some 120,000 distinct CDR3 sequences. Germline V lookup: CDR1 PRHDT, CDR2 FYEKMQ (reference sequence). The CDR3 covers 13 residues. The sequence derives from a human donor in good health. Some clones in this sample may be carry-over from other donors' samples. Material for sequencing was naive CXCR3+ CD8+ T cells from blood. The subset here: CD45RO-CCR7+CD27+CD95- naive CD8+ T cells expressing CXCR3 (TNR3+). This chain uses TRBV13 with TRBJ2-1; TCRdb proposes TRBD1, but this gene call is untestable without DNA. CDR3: CASSPPPKYEQFF.